These T cell receptor beta chains were read from a single sample in a study of patients and donors after allogeneic stem cell transplantation. In TCRdb, the RT-PCR reads were re-called with MiXCR into one record per CDR3 protein. This repertoire shows approximately 200,000 distinct CDR3 sequences, 38% found once; its top ten account for roughly 11%. Sequencing used blood, either unsorted or a sorted T cell fraction (not recorded which). The receptors were gathered from a human donor who was either an allogeneic HSCT recipient or a stem cell or donor lymphocyte infusion donor (not recorded which). It is not recorded whose cells these are; they may come from a transplant donor. CDR3s include the opening cysteine and the closing phenylalanine or tryptophan. The order of the fields is D gene, clone size, V gene, J gene, CDR3 DNA, CDR3 protein. The D gene is left open where the match is weak. Part of the rows lack a size; the others show once, few, many or a class for expanded clones.

>NA|NA|TRBV6-6|TRBJ1-1
TGTGCCATTCTGGGGTCTTTGAACACTGAAGCTTTCTTT
CAILGSLNTEAFF
>NA|once|TRBV20-1|TRBJ1-4
TGCAGTGCTGCCCCCGGACAGATGGGTAATGAAAAACTGTTTTTT
CSAAPGQMGNEKLFF
>TRBD2|many|TRBV4-1|TRBJ2-1
TGCGCCAGCAGCCGTTCCGGGGGGGCCGGGTACAATGAGCAGTTCTTC
CASSRSGGAGYNEQFF
>NA|few|TRBV12-3/TRBV12-4|TRBJ1-1
TGTGCCAGCAGTTCCAGGGACGCGGTCACTGAAGCTTTCTTT
CASSSRDAVTEAFF
>NA|NA|TRBV6-5|TRBJ1-2
TGTGCCAGCAGTTACGGGCAGAACAACTATGGCTACACCTTC
CASSYGQNNYGYTF
>NA|NA|TRBV3-1|TRBJ2-3
TGTGCCAGCAGCCGATTCACAGATACGCAGTATTTT
CASSRFTDTQYF
>NA|many|TRBV12-3/TRBV12-4|TRBJ1-1
TGTGCCAGCAGTTTAGGACAGACTAACACTGAAGCTTTCTTT
CASSLGQTNTEAFF
>NA|few|TRBV10-3|TRBJ1-1
TGTGCCATCAGTGACTTCAGGGGCACTGAAGCTTTCTTT
CAISDFRGTEAFF
>NA|few|TRBV21-1|TRBJ1-1
TGTGCCAGCAGCAAAGGACAGCAGGACACTGAAGCTTTCTTT
CASSKGQQDTEAFF
>TRBD2|NA|TRBV4-2|TRBJ2-3
TGTGCCAGCAGCCAACCGACTAGCCCTGCGCAGTATTTT
CASSQPTSPAQYF
>NA|NA|TRBV10-2|TRBJ1-2
TGCGCCAGCAGTGAGCTGGACAGTTTCAATGGCTACACCTTC
CASSELDSFNGYTF
>NA|NA|TRBV18|TRBJ1-2
TGTGCCAGCTCAGCCAATACCGGGACGGACTATGGCTACACCTTC
CASSANTGTDYGYTF
>TRBD2|few|TRBV6-1|TRBJ2-7
TGTGCCAGCAGTCTCCCGGGACTAGCCCACGAGCAGTACTTC
CASSLPGLAHEQYF
>NA|NA|TRBV27|TRBJ1-1
TGTGCCAGCAGTTTAGGGTGGGGTACTGAAGCTTTCTTT
CASSLGWGTEAFF
>NA|NA|TRBV7-9|TRBJ2-3
TGTGCCAGCAGCTCCGGGGCCCCGAGGGCCACAGATACGCAGTATTTT
CASSSGAPRATDTQYF
>NA|NA|TRBV27|TRBJ2-7
TGTGCCAGCAGTCCCACTTACCTCGACTGGCGCTACGAGCAGTACTTC
CASSPTYLDWRYEQYF
>NA|few|TRBV5-1|TRBJ2-1
TGCGCCAGCAGGTCTCAGGGGGGGTCCTACAATGAGCAGTTCTTC
CASRSQGGSYNEQFF
>NA|NA|TRBV5-4|TRBJ1-3
TGTGCCAGCAGCCCGTCCCCGACTGCAGCAAGTGGAAACACCATATATTTT
CASSPSPTAASGNTIYF
>NA|few|TRBV12-3/TRBV12-4|TRBJ2-1
TGTGCCAGCAGTTTAGCCCGGGGTGAGCAGTTCTTC
CASSLARGEQFF
>TRBD1|NA|TRBV18|TRBJ1-6
TGTGCCAGCTCGCCGAGCTTCGGACAGGGTAGATATAATTCACCCCTCCACTTT
CASSPSFGQGRYNSPLHF
>NA|NA|TRBV7-8|TRBJ2-3
TGTGCCAGCAGCGGACGACCCGGGACAGATACGCAGTATTTT
CASSGRPGTDTQYF
>TRBD1|once|TRBV5-1|TRBJ2-2
TGCGCCAGCAGCTCCCGGACAGGGTCCGGCACCGGGGAGCTGTTTTTT
CASSSRTGSGTGELFF
>NA|NA|TRBV5-1|TRBJ2-7
TGCGCCAGCAGCGGCTCTAGCCGGGAGCCTACCCACGAGCAGTACTTC
CASSGSSREPTHEQYF
>NA|NA|TRBV6-4|TRBJ2-1
TGTGCCAGCAGTGAATCGGGACCCAACAATGAGCAGTTCTTC
CASSESGPNNEQFF
>TRBD1|NA|TRBV18|TRBJ2-1
TGTGCCAGCTTCAGGGGACAGGGGGCAAATGAGCAGTTCTTC
CASFRGQGANEQFF
>TRBD1|once|TRBV9|TRBJ2-5
TGTGCCAGCAGCGCGGACAGGGGGCGGCGGGAGACCCAGTACTTC
CASSADRGRRETQYF
>NA|NA|TRBV9|TRBJ2-1
TGTGCCAGCAGCGTAGGAAGGGCAGGCGAGCAGTTCTTC
CASSVGRAGEQFF
>NA|few|TRBV3-1|TRBJ1-5
TGTGCCAGCAGCCTTGGCAGGCAGAATCAGCCCCAGCATTTT
CASSLGRQNQPQHF
>NA|few|TRBV4-1|TRBJ1-1
TGCGCCAGCAGCTCCAGTGGGGGGGATTACACTGAAGCTTTCTTT
CASSSSGGDYTEAFF
>NA|few|TRBV15|TRBJ1-4
TGTGCCACCAGCAGAGTAACAGGAACTAATGAAAAACTGTTTTTT
CATSRVTGTNEKLFF
>TRBD1|once|TRBV15|TRBJ2-3
TGTGCCACCAGCAGAGAGGGACAGGGAAGCACAGATACGCAGTATTTT
CATSREGQGSTDTQYF
>NA|once|TRBV12-3/TRBV12-4|TRBJ1-5
TGTGCCAGCAGTTGGACAGCTTACAATCAGCCCCAGCATTTT
CASSWTAYNQPQHF
>NA|NA|TRBV7-9|TRBJ1-4
TGTGCCAGCGCGAAAGCGACAGAAGAAAAACTGTTTTTT
CASAKATEEKLFF